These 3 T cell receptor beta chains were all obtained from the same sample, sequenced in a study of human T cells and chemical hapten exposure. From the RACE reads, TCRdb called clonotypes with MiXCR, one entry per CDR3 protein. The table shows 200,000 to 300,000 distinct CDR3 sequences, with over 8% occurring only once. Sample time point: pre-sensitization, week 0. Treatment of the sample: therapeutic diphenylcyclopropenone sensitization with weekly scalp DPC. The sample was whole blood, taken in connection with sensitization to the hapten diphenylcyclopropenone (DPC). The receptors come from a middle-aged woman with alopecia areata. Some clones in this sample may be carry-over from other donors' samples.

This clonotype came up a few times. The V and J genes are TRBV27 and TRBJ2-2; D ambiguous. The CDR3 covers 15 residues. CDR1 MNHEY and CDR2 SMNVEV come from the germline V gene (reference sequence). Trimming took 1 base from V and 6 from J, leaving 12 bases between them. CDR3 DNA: TGTGCCAGCAGTTTATTGCCGGTCACGGCCGGGGAGCTGTTTTTT. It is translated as CASSLLPVTAGELFF.

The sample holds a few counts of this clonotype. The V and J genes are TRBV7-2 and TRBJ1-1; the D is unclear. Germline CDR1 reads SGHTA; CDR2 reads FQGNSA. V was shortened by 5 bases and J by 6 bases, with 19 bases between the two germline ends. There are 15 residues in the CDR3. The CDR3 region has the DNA TGTGCCAGCAGCCTCAATCTAGGGATAAGGGCTGAAGCTTTCTTT. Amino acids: CASSLNLGIRAEAFF.

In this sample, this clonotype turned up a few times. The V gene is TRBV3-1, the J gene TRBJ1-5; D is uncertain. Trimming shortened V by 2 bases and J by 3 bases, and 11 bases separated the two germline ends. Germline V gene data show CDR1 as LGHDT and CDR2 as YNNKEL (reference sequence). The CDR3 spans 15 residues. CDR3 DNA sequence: TGTGCCAGCAGCCAACAATCGTCAGCCAATCAGCCCCAGCATTTT. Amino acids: CASSQQSSANQPQHF.